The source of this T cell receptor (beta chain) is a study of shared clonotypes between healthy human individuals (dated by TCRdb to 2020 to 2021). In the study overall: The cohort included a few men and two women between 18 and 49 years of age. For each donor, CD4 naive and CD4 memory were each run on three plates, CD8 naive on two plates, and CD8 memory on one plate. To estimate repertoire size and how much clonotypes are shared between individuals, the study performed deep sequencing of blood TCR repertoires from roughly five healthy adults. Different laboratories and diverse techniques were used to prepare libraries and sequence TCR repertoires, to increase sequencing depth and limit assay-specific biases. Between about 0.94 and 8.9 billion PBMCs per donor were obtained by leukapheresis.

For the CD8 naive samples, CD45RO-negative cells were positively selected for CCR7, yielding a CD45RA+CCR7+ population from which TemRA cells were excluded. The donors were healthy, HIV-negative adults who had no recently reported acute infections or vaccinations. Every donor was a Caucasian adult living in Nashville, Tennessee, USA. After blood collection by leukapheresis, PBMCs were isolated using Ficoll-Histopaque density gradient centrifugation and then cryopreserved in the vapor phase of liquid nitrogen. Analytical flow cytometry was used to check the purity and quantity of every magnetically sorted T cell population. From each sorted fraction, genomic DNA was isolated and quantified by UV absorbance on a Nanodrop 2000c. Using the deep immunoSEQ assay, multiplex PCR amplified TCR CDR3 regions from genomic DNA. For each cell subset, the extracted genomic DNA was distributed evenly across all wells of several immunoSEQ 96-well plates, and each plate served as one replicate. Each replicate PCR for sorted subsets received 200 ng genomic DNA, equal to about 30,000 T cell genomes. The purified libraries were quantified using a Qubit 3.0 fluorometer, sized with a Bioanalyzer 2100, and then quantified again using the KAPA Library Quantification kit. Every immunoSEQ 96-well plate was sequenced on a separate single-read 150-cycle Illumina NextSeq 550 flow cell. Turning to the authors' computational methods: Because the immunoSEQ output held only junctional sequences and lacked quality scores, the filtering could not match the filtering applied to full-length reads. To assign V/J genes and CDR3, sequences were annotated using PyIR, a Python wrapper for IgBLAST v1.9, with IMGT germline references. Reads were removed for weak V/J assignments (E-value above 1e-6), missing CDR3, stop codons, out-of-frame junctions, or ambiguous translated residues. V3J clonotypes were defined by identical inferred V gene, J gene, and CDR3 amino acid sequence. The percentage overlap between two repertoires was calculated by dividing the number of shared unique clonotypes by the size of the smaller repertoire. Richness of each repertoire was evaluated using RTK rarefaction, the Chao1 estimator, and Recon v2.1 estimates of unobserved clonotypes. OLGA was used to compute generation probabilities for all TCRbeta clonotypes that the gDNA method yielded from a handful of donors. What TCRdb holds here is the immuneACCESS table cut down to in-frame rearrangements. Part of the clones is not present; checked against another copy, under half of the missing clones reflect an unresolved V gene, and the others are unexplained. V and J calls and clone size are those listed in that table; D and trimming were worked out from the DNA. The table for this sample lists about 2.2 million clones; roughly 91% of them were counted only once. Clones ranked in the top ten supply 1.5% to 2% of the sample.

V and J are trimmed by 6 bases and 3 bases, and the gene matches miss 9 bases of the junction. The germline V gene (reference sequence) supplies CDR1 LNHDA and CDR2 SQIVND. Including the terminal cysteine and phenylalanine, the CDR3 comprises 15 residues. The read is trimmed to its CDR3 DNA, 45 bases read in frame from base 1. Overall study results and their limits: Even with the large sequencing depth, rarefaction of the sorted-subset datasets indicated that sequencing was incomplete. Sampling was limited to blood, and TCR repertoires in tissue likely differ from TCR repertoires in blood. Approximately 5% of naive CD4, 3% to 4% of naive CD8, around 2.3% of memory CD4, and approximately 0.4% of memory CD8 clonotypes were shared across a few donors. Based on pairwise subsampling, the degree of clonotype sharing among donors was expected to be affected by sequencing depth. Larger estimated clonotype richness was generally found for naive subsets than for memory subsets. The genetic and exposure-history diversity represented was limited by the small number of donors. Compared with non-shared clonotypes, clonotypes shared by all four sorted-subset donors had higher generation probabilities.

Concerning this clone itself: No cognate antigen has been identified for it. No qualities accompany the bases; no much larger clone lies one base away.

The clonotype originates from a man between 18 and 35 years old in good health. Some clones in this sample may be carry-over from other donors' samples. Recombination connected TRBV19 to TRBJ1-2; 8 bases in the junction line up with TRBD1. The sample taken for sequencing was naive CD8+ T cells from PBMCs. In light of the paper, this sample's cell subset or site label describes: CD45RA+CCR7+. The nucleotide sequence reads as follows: TGTGCCAGTAGGGACAGGGAAGTGGGGTACTATGGCTACACCTTC. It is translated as CASRDREVGYYGYTF.